Following are 27 T cell receptor beta chains from one sample sequenced in a study of blood T cell repertoires in COVID-19. Sequenced by immunoSEQ multiplex PCR; TCRdb stores in-frame clones only, minus some. Here the sample spans under 80,000 clones, around 86% being singletons. The sequenced material came from peripheral blood. The receptors originated from a human donor in a cohort sampled during active COVID-19.

This clone was recorded only once. This sequence joins TRBV11-2 and TRBJ2-5, with 8 positions matching TRBD1. CDR1 is SGHAT, CDR2 FQNNGV, per germline. This CDR3 spans 13 amino acids. J was trimmed by 6 bases and V by 5 bases; bases with no gene match: 5. CDR3 residues: CASSPRTGKTQYF. The CDR3 DNA is TGTGCCAGCAGCCCACGGACAGGGAAGACCCAGTACTTC.

The chain combines TRBV4-3 with TRBJ1-4, with a tentative D call TRBD1 (5 bases). This CDR3 has 15 residues. CDR1 is LGHNA, CDR2 YSLEER, per germline. Trimming pared 0 bases from V and 4 bases from J, leaving 9 bases between. For the CDR3, the DNA is TGCGCCAGCAGCCAAGATAGCGGGGGTAATGAAAAACTGTTTTTT. Translated, it gives CASSQDSGGNEKLFF.

In its sample, this clone was seen many times. This chain uses TRBV7-2 with TRBJ1-2; 7 bases match TRBD1. CDR1 and CDR2 from the germline V gene are SGHTA and FQGNSA. The CDR3 runs to 13 residues. Trimming took 0 bases from V and 6 from J; bases not matched to a gene: 1. The chain's CDR3 is CASSLADRDGYTF. CDR3 coding DNA: TGTGCCAGCAGCTTAGCCGACAGGGATGGCTACACCTTC. Combining the CDR3 with reference TRBV7-2 and TRBJ1-2 gives the whole variable domain GAGVSQSPSNKVTEKGKDVELRCDPISGHTALYWYRQSLGQGLEFLIYFQGNSAPDKSGLPSDRFSAERTGGSVSTLTIQRTQQEDSAVYLCASSLADRDGYTFGSGTRLTVV.

This clone appeared a single time. The chain employs TRBV2 and TRBJ1-2, with 7 bases fitting TRBD1. The V and J ends lost 6 bases and 4 bases, in that order; junction bases with no gene match: 8. Germline CDR1 reads SNHLY; CDR2 reads FYNNEI. The CDR3 is 14 residues long. The CDR3 nucleotides read TGTGCCAGCAGCCGGGACAGAGGCTTCTATGGCTACACCTTC. The encoded protein is CASSRDRGFYGYTF.

The V gene is TRBV19, the J gene TRBJ1-2; no firm D call. Germline V CDR1 and CDR2: LNHDA, SQIVND (reference sequence). The CDR3 runs to 14 residues. Trimming pared 5 bases from V and 6 bases from J, leaving 16 bases between. This CDR3 reads CASSPGRTRDGYTF. CDR3 DNA sequence: TGTGCCAGTAGTCCTGGACGTACGAGGGATGGCTACACCTTC.

The CDR3 coding sequence is TGTGCCAGCTCACCCCCCATGGAGGGCGGTTCACCCCTCCACTTT. Amino acid sequence: CASSPPMEGGSPLHF. V gene TRBV18 combines with J gene TRBJ1-6, with no clear D. The CDR3 extends over 15 amino acids. From germline, CDR1 is KGHSH and CDR2 LQKENI. V was pared by 3 bases and J by 9 bases, with 15 bases between.

This chain uses TRBV7-7 with TRBJ2-5, with 9 bases identical to TRBD2. The junction had 10 bases not matched to a gene; V was cut back by 4 bases and J by 7 bases. CDR1 is SSHAT and CDR2 is FNYEAQ in the germline V gene (reference sequence). This CDR3 region has 15 residues. The CDR3 here is CASSSPLRRGGTQYF. The DNA of the CDR3 is TGTGCCAGCAGCTCCCCCCTCCGGCGGGGGGGGACCCAGTACTTC. Filled out from reference TRBV7-7 and TRBJ2-5, the complete variable domain reads GAGVSQSPRYKVTKRGQDVTLRCDPISSHATLYWYQQALGQGPEFLTYFNYEAQPDKSGLPSDRFSAERPEGSISTLTIQRTEQRDSAMYRCASSSPLRRGGTQYFGPGTRLLVL.

This sequence joins TRBV30 and TRBJ1-1, with D hard to call. V was cut by 0 bases and J by 6 bases, with 14 bases left in between. CDR3 length: 14 amino acids. CDR1 is GTSNPN, CDR2 SVGIG, per germline (reference sequence). The CDR3 nucleotides are TGTGCCTGGAGTGTAGAGGAGGCCGTGCCTGAAGCTTTCTTT. Translated: CAWSVEEAVPEAFF. Full variable domain (rest looked up from reference TRBV30 and TRBJ1-1): SQTIHQWPATLVQPVGSPLSLECTVEGTSNPNLYWYRQAAGRGLQLLFYSVGIGQISSEVPQNLSASRPQDRQFILSSKKLLLSDSGFYLCAWSVEEAVPEAFFGQGTRLTVV.

The rearrangement uses TRBV6-5 and TRBJ1-1, with TRBD1 matching 8 bases. V was pared by 6 bases and J by 1 base, with 4 bases of the junction left unmatched. The V gene's germline CDR1 is MNHEY and CDR2 SVGAGI. The CDR3 runs to 14 residues. The CDR3 spells CASSLTGGNTEAFF. As DNA, the CDR3 is TGTGCCAGCAGCCTTACAGGGGGGAACACTGAAGCTTTCTTT.

The chain links TRBV7-2 to TRBJ1-6; no clear D gene. CDR3 size: 15 residues. The V gene lost 1 base and the J gene lost 5 bases, with 9 bases spanning the gap. Germline values: CDR1 SGHTA, CDR2 FQGNSA. The CDR3 loop is CASSLGAGNNSPLHF. In DNA form, the CDR3 reads TGTGCCAGCAGCTTAGGGGCAGGAAATAATTCACCCCTCCACTTT.

This chain connects TRBV7-6 to TRBJ1-6, with a weak D call TRBD1 (5 bases). The V end was cut by 4 bases, the J end by 10 bases, with 11 bases between. CDR1 and CDR2 from the germline V gene are SGHVS and FNYEAQ. The CDR3 loop spans 13 amino acids. This CDR3 reads CASSSVGGSPLHF. The CDR3 coding sequence is TGTGCCAGCAGCTCGGTCGGGGGGTCACCCCTCCACTTT.

The V gene is TRBV6-2 or TRBV6-3, the J gene TRBJ2-7, with D possibly TRBD2 on 5 matching bases. This CDR3 contains 14 residues. Germline-derived CDR1 and CDR2 are MNHEY and SVGEGT. Between the trimmed V and J ends, which lost 4 bases and 4 bases, there was a span of 14 bases. The DNA of the CDR3 is TGTGCCAGCAGTTTTTTCGGGAAAGCATACGAGCAGTACTTC. Its translation: CASSFFGKAYEQYF.

The chain is built from TRBV10-3 and TRBJ1-2, with TRBD1 identical over 8 bases. The germline V gene has CDR1 ENHRY and CDR2 SYGVKD. The J segment lost 5 bases and the V segment lost 3 bases, leaving 14 bases of the junction unmatched. This CDR3 region has 17 residues. CDR3 in DNA: TGTGCCATCAGTGACCTGACAAACAGGGGGAAGGAGTATGGCTACACCTTC. It encodes CAISDLTNRGKEYGYTF.

This chain joins TRBV7-9 and TRBJ1-1; tentatively, D is TRBD1 (5 bases). Trimming shortened V by 5 bases and J by 1 base, and 14 bases separated the two germline ends. Germline loops: CDR1 SEHNR, CDR2 FQNEAQ (reference sequence). This CDR3 spans 15 amino acids. The DNA for the CDR3 is TGTGCCAGCAGCCCTGGGTGGGGGGAGAACACTGAAGCTTTCTTT. Protein: CASSPGWGENTEAFF.

V usage is TRBV5-1 and J usage is TRBJ1-4; the match to TRBD1 covers 9 bases. The CDR3 length is 13 residues. V shed 9 bases, J shed 3 bases, and the junction held 3 bases outside the gene matches. Germline V gene lookup returns CDR1 SGHRS and CDR2 YFSETQ. The CDR3 DNA reads as TGCGCCACCGGGACAGGGCCTAATGAAAAACTGTTTTTT. This encodes CATGTGPNEKLFF.

The chain carries TRBV2 and TRBJ1-5, with TRBD1 matching over 7 bases. The V and J ends lost 6 bases and 0 bases, in that order; junction bases with no gene match: 2. There are 14 residues in the CDR3. The germline V gene has CDR1 SNHLY and CDR2 FYNNEI. The CDR3 region has the DNA TGTGCCAGCAGGGACAGGAATAGCAATCAGCCCCAGCATTTT. This encodes CASRDRNSNQPQHF. Variable domain in full (rest from reference TRBV2 and TRBJ1-5): EPEVTQTPSHQVTQMGQEVILRCVPISNHLYFYWYRQILGQKVEFLVSFYNNEISEKSEIFDDQFSVERPDGSNFTLKIRSTKLEDSAMYFCASRDRNSNQPQHFGDGTRLSIL.

This sequence joins TRBV7-2 and TRBJ1-2; tentatively, D is TRBD1 (5 bases). In germline, CDR1 is SGHTA, CDR2 FQGNSA. CDR3 size: 14 residues. The ends were cut back, 5 bases at V and 4 bases at J, with 14 bases in the middle. The CDR3 loop is CASSLQEGSYGYTF. The CDR3 nucleotides read TGTGCCAGCAGCCTCCAGGAGGGGTCCTATGGCTACACCTTC.

V and J are TRBV7-6 and TRBJ2-2; D unresolved. Looked up from germline, CDR1 is SGHVS and CDR2 is FNYEAQ. The CDR3 loop spans 16 amino acids. V was trimmed by 1 base and J by 4 bases, leaving 13 bases between them. CDR3 bases: TGTGCCAGCAGCTTAGGGGCAGGTTTGAGCACCGGGGAGCTGTTTTTT. Its translation: CASSLGAGLSTGELFF.

The chain employs TRBV9 and TRBJ1-1; D is possibly TRBD1 (6 bases). The germline CDR1 and CDR2 sequences are SGDLS and YYNGEE. This CDR3 comprises 16 residues. Trimming left V 0 bases short and J 4 bases short, with 16 bases between. The chain's CDR3 is CASSVGGGRASTEAFF. The CDR3, as DNA: TGTGCCAGCAGCGTAGGGGGGGGCAGGGCCAGCACTGAAGCTTTCTTT. Variable domain in full (rest from reference TRBV9 and TRBJ1-1): DSGVTQTPKHLITATGQRVTLRCSPRSGDLSVYWYQQSLDQGLQFLIQYYNGEERAKGNILERFSAQQFPDLHSELNLSSLELGDSALYFCASSVGGGRASTEAFFGQGTRLTVV.

This chain links TRBV27 with TRBJ2-7, with D uncertain. The ends were cut back, 1 base at V and 0 bases at J, with 7 bases in the middle. CDR1 is MNHEY, CDR2 SMNVEV, per germline (reference sequence). The CDR3 runs to 14 residues. The CDR3 DNA reads TGTGCCAGCAGTTTATACAGAGACTCCTACGAGCAGTACTTC. The encoded protein is CASSLYRDSYEQYF.

The CDR3 spells CAWSSPGTGQYGYTF. DNA of the CDR3: TGTGCCTGGAGTTCTCCCGGGACAGGTCAATATGGCTACACCTTC. This chain uses TRBV30 with TRBJ1-2; 8 bases map to TRBD1. CDR1 GTSNPN and CDR2 SVGIG come from the germline V gene (reference sequence). V lost 2 bases to trimming and J lost 5 bases; unmatched junction nucleotides: 10. CDR3 length equals 15 residues.

This sequence joins TRBV3-1 (or the pseudogene TRBV3-2) and TRBJ1-1; no clear D gene. The ends were cut back, 2 bases at V and 1 base at J, with 2 bases in the middle. CDR3 length equals 12 residues. Germline CDR1 and CDR2: LGHDT and YNNKEL (reference sequence). This chain's CDR3 is CASSQQNTEAFF. DNA for the CDR3: TGTGCCAGCAGCCAACAGAACACTGAAGCTTTCTTT.

The genes are TRBV9 and TRBJ2-5; D uncertain. With 0 bases removed from V and 5 bases from J, the gap between germline ends came to 8 bases. The length of the CDR3 is 13 residues. Germline CDR1 and CDR2: SGDLS and YYNGEE. CDR3 coding DNA: TGTGCCAGCAGCGTAGCGGTTACGGAGACCCAGTACTTC. Translating gives CASSVAVTETQYF.

The rearrangement joins TRBV5-1 to TRBJ2-7; D call uncertain. The CDR3 spans 15 residues. The V end was cut by 0 bases, the J end by 3 bases, with 13 bases between. CDR1 SGHRS and CDR2 YFSETQ come from the germline V gene. CDR3 in amino acids: CASSLDSSTRYEQYF. CDR3 in DNA: TGCGCCAGCAGCTTGGACAGTTCAACCCGCTACGAGCAGTACTTC. Complete variable domain (other parts from reference TRBV5-1 and TRBJ2-7): KAGVTQTPRYLIKTRGQQVTLSCSPISGHRSVSWYQQTPGQGLQFLFEYFSETQRNKGNFPGRFSGRQFSNSRSEMNVSTLELGDSALYLCASSLDSSTRYEQYFGPGTRLTVT.

J is TRBJ2-5 and V is TRBV5-1; 10 nucleotides match TRBD1. This CDR3 is built from 15 residues. V lost 0 bases to trimming and J lost 5 bases; unmatched junction nucleotides: 4. Germline lookup yields CDR1 SGHRS and CDR2 YFSETQ. The CDR3: CASSLGQGARETQYF. CDR3 in DNA: TGCGCCAGCAGCTTGGGACAGGGGGCGCGGGAGACCCAGTACTTC.

This rearrangement joins TRBV6-5 to TRBJ2-7; 9 bases line up with TRBD1. Germline CDR1 reads MNHEY; CDR2 reads SVGAGI. J was trimmed by 4 bases and V by 0 bases; bases with no gene match: 7. CDR3 length: 16 residues. The CDR3 region is CASSYSEDRGRYEQYF. The CDR3, as DNA: TGTGCCAGCAGTTACTCGGAGGACAGGGGACGTTACGAGCAGTACTTC.

The gene calls are TRBV3-1 (or the pseudogene TRBV3-2) and TRBJ1-2, with 11 bases that match TRBD1. V lost 1 base to trimming and J lost 5 bases; unmatched junction nucleotides: 3. The V gene's germline CDR1 is LGHDT and CDR2 YNNKEL (reference sequence). The CDR3 is made up of 15 amino acids. The DNA of the CDR3 is TGTGCCAGCAGCCAAGGGGGACAGGGGGTTTATGGCTACACCTTC. It specifies CASSQGGQGVYGYTF.